This T cell receptor (beta chain) appears in the sequencing data of a study of cytomegalovirus exposure and HLA in healthy donors. PCR used 60 Vbeta primers and 13 Jbeta primers. The assay was immunoSEQ multiplex PCR, and TCRdb's table has in-frame clones only and misses some. Altogether more than 130,000 clones are present, about four fifths being singletons, with the ten largest covering around 4.5%. A remark on this clone: Its antigen is still unknown.

General study points: Using the classifier, cytomegalovirus status was reportedly diagnosed with high specificity and sensitivity. For TCR beta chains, V- and J-gene trimming was later linked to a missense DCLRE1C variant. According to a later analysis, donors in an Asian-associated ancestry cluster reportedly had fewer N-insertions than the roughly 660-donor mean.

Sample: PBMCs. The sequence was obtained from a man aged 40-49 years in good health and CMV-seropositive.

The CDR3 sequence: CASSYSYNEQFF. The CDR3 DNA reads TGTGCCAGTAGCTACTCCTACAATGAGCAGTTCTTC. The chain couples TRBV19 to TRBJ2-1; D call uncertain. Germline lookup yields CDR1 LNHDA and CDR2 SQIVND (reference sequence). V lost 6 bases and J lost 0, with 3 bases in between. The CDR3 is 12 residues long.